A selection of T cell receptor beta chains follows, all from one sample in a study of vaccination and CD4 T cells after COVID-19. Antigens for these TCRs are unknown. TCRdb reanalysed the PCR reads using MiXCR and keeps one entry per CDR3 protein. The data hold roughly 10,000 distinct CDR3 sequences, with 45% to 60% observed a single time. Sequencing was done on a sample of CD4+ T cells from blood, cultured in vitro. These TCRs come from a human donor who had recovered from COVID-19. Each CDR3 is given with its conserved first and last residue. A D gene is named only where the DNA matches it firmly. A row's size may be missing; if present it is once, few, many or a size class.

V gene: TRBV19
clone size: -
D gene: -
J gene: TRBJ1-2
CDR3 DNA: TGTGCCAGTAGTATAGGACAGCCATTCTATGGCTACACCTTC
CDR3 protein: CASSIGQPFYGYTF

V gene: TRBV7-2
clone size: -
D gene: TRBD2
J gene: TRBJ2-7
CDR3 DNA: TGTGCCAGCAGCTTAGTTTTCGGGGGGGCCTACGAGCAGTACTTC
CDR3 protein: CASSLVFGGAYEQYF

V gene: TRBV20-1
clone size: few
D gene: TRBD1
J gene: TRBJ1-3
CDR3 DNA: TGCAGTGCCCATACCGGGACAGGGGGCTCTGGAAACACCATATATTTT
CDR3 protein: CSAHTGTGGSGNTIYF

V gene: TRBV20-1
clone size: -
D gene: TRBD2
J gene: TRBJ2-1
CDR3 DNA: TGCAGTGCAAAAGGACTAGCGGGGGGGCCGAATGAGCAGTTCTTC
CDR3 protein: CSAKGLAGGPNEQFF

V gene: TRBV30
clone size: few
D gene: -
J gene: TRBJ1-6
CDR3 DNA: TGTGCCTGGAGTATCCAGGCAAATTCACCCCTCCACTTT
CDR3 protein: CAWSIQANSPLHF

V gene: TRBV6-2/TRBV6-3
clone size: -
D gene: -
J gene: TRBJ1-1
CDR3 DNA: TGTGCCAGCAGTAAAAGTGTCAGAGGAACTGAAGCTTTCTTT
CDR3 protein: CASSKSVRGTEAFF

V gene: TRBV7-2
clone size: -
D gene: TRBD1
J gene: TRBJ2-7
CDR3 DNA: TGTGCCAGCAGCTGGGGACAGGGGTTATACGAGCAGTACTTC
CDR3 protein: CASSWGQGLYEQYF

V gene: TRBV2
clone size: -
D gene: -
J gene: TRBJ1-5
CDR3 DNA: TGTGCCAGCAAGGGAGATTCGAATCAGCCCCAGCATTTT
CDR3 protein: CASKGDSNQPQHF

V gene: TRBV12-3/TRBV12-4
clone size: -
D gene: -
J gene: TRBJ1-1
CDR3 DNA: -
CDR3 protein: CASSSSGEAFF

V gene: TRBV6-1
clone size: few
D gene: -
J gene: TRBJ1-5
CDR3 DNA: TGTGCCAGCAGAGCCGAACGAGGGGGACTAAGGACCAGCGGCAATCAGCCCCAGCATTTT
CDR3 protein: CASRAERGGLRTSGNQPQHF

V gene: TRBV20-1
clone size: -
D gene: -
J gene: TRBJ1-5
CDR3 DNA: TGCAGTGCTGCAAGAAGCAATCAGCCCCAGCATTTT
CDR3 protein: CSAARSNQPQHF

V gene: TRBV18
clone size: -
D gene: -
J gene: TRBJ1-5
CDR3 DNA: TGTGCCAGCTCACCTCAGCTGAAACAGGGAGATAGCAATCAGCCCCAGCATTTT
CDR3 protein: CASSPQLKQGDSNQPQHF

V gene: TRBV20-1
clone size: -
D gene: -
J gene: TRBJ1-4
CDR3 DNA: TGCAGTGCTAGAGATTATACAGAGGATGAAAAACTGTTTTTT
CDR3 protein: CSARDYTEDEKLFF

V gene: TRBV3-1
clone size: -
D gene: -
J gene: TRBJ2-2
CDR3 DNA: TGTGCCAGCAGCCCCCTCCAAACCGGGGAGCTGTTTTTT
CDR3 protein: CASSPLQTGELFF

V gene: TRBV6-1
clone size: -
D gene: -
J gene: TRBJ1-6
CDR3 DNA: TGTGCCAGCAGCGCCCTAGACCGTGGGAGCTTCTATAATTCACCCCTCCACTTT
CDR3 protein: CASSALDRGSFYNSPLHF

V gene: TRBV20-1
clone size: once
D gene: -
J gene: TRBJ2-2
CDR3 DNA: TGCAGTGCTAGAGATCCTTCCCAGGGTAACACCGGGGAGCTGTTTTTT
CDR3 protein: CSARDPSQGNTGELFF

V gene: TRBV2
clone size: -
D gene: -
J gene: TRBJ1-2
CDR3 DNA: TGTGCCAGCAGTGAAGGGCGTGGTAACTATGGCTACACCTTC
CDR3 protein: CASSEGRGNYGYTF

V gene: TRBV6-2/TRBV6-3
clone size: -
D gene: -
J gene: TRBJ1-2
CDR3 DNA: TGTGCCAGCAGTTACTCCGGTATCTATGGCTACACCTTC
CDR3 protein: CASSYSGIYGYTF

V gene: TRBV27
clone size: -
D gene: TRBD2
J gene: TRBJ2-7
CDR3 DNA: TGTGCCAGCAGTCCCCGTATCACTAGCGGGGTTTCCTACGAGCAGTACTTC
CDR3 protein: CASSPRITSGVSYEQYF

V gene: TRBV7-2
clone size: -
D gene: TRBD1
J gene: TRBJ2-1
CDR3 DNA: TGTGCCAGCAGCTTAGCTGGGACAGGGGTCTACAATGAGCAGTTCTTC
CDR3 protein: CASSLAGTGVYNEQFF

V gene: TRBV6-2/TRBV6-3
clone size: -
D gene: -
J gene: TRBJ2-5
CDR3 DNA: TGTGCCAGCAGTTATAATTTGGACAGCCAAGAGACCCAGTACTTC
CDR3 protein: CASSYNLDSQETQYF

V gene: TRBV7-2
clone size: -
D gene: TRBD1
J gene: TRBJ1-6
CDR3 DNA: TGTGCCAGCAGCTTAGGTACAGGGGTAACAAATTCACCCCTCCACTTT
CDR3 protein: CASSLGTGVTNSPLHF

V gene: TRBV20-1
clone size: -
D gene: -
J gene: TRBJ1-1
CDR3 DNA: TGCAGTGCTAGAGAATCAGGGGCCTCGTTATTTGGAGCTTTCTTT
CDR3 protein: CSARESGASLFGAFF

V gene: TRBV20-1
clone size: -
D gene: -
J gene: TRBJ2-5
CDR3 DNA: TGCAGTGCTAGGCGAGAGGGTCAAGAGACCCAGTACTTC
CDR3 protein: CSARREGQETQYF